These 21 T cell receptor beta chains were sequenced from one sample in a study of cytomegalovirus exposure and HLA in healthy donors. Primers: 60 Vbeta forward and 13 Jbeta reverse. Assay: immunoSEQ multiplex PCR; the TCRdb copy retains only in-frame clones and omits some. Among approximately 100,000 clones listed, 74% were seen once. The sample comprised PBMCs. The receptors shown here come from a middle-aged man in good health and CMV-seropositive.

The V call is TRBV5-6, the J call TRBJ1-4; 10 bases fit TRBD1. From germline, CDR1 is SGHDT and CDR2 YYEEEE. The CDR3 covers 15 residues. The ends lost 4 bases at V and 8 bases at J; junction bases unmatched: 8. CDR3 in DNA: TGTGCCAGCAGCCGCCCAGGACAGGGGGAAGAAAAACTGTTTTTT. It encodes CASSRPGQGEEKLFF.

The count of this clone is one. V and J are TRBV15 and TRBJ1-2; D is perhaps TRBD1 (5 bases). With 0 bases removed from V and 3 bases from J, the gap between germline ends came to 14 bases. CDR1 and CDR2 from the germline V gene are LNHNV and YYDKDF (reference sequence). CDR3 length: 16 amino acids. The CDR3 nucleotides read TGTGCCACCAGCAGAGACAACACTCTCAGGGACTATGGCTACACCTTC. Residues: CATSRDNTLRDYGYTF.

The CDR3 reads CASSQAPGEDNSPLHF. DNA of the CDR3: TGTGCCAGCAGCCAAGCTCCCGGTGAAGATAATTCACCCCTCCACTTT. This rearrangement joins TRBV4-2 to TRBJ1-6, with unresolved D. The CDR3 totals 16 residues. CDR1 is LGHNA and CDR2 is YNFKEQ in the germline V gene. Trimming removed 1 base at V and 5 bases at J, with 12 bases between.

The chain links TRBV30 to TRBJ1-4; TRBD1 aligns across 7 bases. Germline CDR1 and CDR2: GTSNPN and SVGIG (reference sequence). The CDR3 has 16 residues. Trimming removed 3 bases from V and 7 bases from J; junction bases left unmatched: 14. CDR3 coding DNA: TGTGCCTGGAGACAGGACAGGCCCTTCGGTGGTGAAAAACTGTTTTTT. It codes for CAWRQDRPFGGEKLFF.

The V gene is TRBV7-2, the J gene TRBJ2-7; D is possibly TRBD1 (6 bases). Trimming removed 5 bases at V and 7 bases at J, with 18 bases between. This CDR3 is built from 14 residues. Germline V gene lookup returns CDR1 SGHTA and CDR2 FQGNSA. The CDR3: CASSLNNRAREQYF. CDR3 coding DNA: TGTGCCAGCAGCCTAAACAACAGGGCCAGGGAGCAGTACTTC.

The CDR3, as DNA: TGTGCCAGTAGGGGACAGGCCCTTGTGCGTCAGCCCCAGCATTTT. Residues: CASRGQALVRQPQHF. This sequence joins TRBV19 and TRBJ1-5, with 8 bases matching TRBD1. Germline loops: CDR1 LNHDA, CDR2 SQIVND (reference sequence). V was pared by 6 bases and J by 6 bases, with 10 bases of the junction left unmatched. There are 15 residues in the CDR3.

The rearrangement joins TRBV6-5 to TRBJ2-1, with 11 bases fitting TRBD2. The CDR3 runs to 15 residues. Germline V gene data show CDR1 as MNHEY and CDR2 as SVGAGI. V was pared by 0 bases and J by 6 bases, with 1 base of the junction left unmatched. The CDR3 is CASSYSGTSGNEQFF. The CDR3 nucleotides read TGTGCCAGCAGTTACTCCGGGACTAGCGGCAATGAGCAGTTCTTC.

The chain uses TRBV9 and TRBJ2-2; 8 bases fit TRBD1. The J segment lost 4 bases and the V segment lost 0 bases, leaving 5 bases of the junction unmatched. The CDR3 is made up of 16 amino acids. Germline values: CDR1 SGDLS, CDR2 YYNGEE. The CDR3 sequence: CASSVDAGGGTGELFF. The DNA for the CDR3 is TGTGCCAGCAGCGTAGATGCAGGGGGCGGCACCGGGGAGCTGTTTTTT.

The genes are TRBV11-3 and TRBJ2-1; D is unclear. Germline CDR1 SGHNT, CDR2 YENEEA. The CDR3 extends over 14 amino acids. V lost 0 bases and J 0 bases, leaving 3 bases between the germline ends. CDR3 protein: CASSLDNSYNEQFF. CDR3 nucleotide sequence: TGTGCCAGCAGCTTAGACAACTCCTACAATGAGCAGTTCTTC. Using reference TRBV11-3 and TRBJ2-1 for the parts outside the CDR3, the full variable domain is EAGVVQSPRYKIIEKKQPVAFWCNPISGHNTLYWYLQNLGQGPELLIRYENEEAVDDSQLPKDRFSAERLKGVDSTLKIQPAELGDSAVYLCASSLDNSYNEQFFGPGTRLTVL.

This chain links TRBV5-1 with TRBJ2-7; D unresolved. Looked up from germline, CDR1 is SGHRS and CDR2 is YFSETQ. The CDR3 sequence is 15 residues long. V was clipped by 0 bases and J by 0 bases, with 10 bases between them. CDR3 nucleotides: TGCGCCAGCAGCTTGGTTGGCTCCATCTCCTACGAGCAGTACTTC. Protein product: CASSLVGSISYEQYF.

Written as DNA, the CDR3 is TGCGCCAGCAGCTTGGTAGGGGGAAGCGGGGCAAACACTGAAGCTTTCTTT. Encoded protein: CASSLVGGSGANTEAFF. The gene calls are TRBV5-1 and TRBJ1-1; perhaps TRBD1 as D (6 bases). The CDR3 covers 17 residues. Germline CDR1 is SGHRS and CDR2 is YFSETQ. Deletions cut 0 bases from V and 2 bases from J, with 17 bases between.

The genes are TRBV14 and TRBJ1-2; maybe TRBD1 (5 bases). The length of the CDR3 is 13 residues. From germline, CDR1 is SGHDN and CDR2 FVKESK. The ends were cut back, 4 bases at V and 10 bases at J, with 16 bases in the middle. The DNA of the CDR3 is TGTGCCAGCAGCCCTAGACAGAAGGCGGACTACACCTTC. Translated, it gives CASSPRQKADYTF.

This clone was detected a few times. The rearrangement uses TRBV7-9 and TRBJ1-5; tentative D call: TRBD1 (5 bases). V lost 5 bases to trimming and J lost 0 bases, with 8 bases between them. The CDR3 covers 14 residues. The V gene's germline CDR1 is SEHNR and CDR2 FQNEAQ (reference sequence). DNA of the CDR3: TGTGCCAGCAGCGCAGGGATTAGCAATCAGCCCCAGCATTTT. Residues: CASSAGISNQPQHF.

CDR3 nucleotides: TGTGCCAGCAGCGTAGAGGGCGGGACTAGCGTTGAAGATACGCAGTATTTT. Protein product: CASSVEGGTSVEDTQYF. The gene calls are TRBV9 and TRBJ2-3, with 10 bases aligning to TRBD2. The V gene's germline CDR1 is SGDLS and CDR2 YYNGEE. Trimming took 0 bases from V and 5 from J; bases not matched to a gene: 9. CDR3 length: 17 amino acids.

The chain joins TRBV14 to TRBJ1-2; 8 nucleotides agree with TRBD1. The CDR3 is 18 residues long. The ends lost 0 bases at V and 0 bases at J; junction bases unmatched: 9. The germline V gene has CDR1 SGHDN and CDR2 FVKESK. In DNA form, the CDR3 reads TGTGCCAGCAGCCAAGATCCAGGGGGCAGAGCATCTAACTATGGCTACACCTTC. It specifies CASSQDPGGRASNYGYTF.

This clone is a singleton in its sample. The chain joins TRBV7-9 to TRBJ1-1; tentative D call: TRBD1 (5 bases). The V end was cut by 5 bases, the J end by 1 base, with 11 bases between. CDR1 SEHNR and CDR2 FQNEAQ come from the germline V gene (reference sequence). There are 14 residues in the CDR3. CDR3 amino acids: CASSHLTGNTEAFF. CDR3 sequence (DNA): TGTGCCAGCAGCCACCTAACAGGGAACACTGAAGCTTTCTTT.

CDR3 region: CAWSRNRGNTEAFF. In nucleotides, the CDR3 is TGTGCCTGGAGCCGGAATAGAGGGAACACTGAAGCTTTCTTT. The J gene is TRBJ1-1, the V gene TRBV30; D not certain. The CDR3 runs 14 residues. Trimming shortened V by 3 bases and J by 1 base, and 12 bases separated the two germline ends. CDR1 and CDR2 from the germline V gene are GTSNPN and SVGIG (reference sequence).

V is TRBV5-1 and J is TRBJ2-1; 8 bases map to TRBD1. Germline V lookup: CDR1 SGHRS, CDR2 YFSETQ. The trim removed 5 bases at V and 4 bases at J, leaving 5 bases unmatched. The CDR3 contains 14 residues. CDR3 sequence (DNA): TGCGCCAGCAGAAGGGGACAGGAGTACAATGAGCAGTTCTTC. It translates to CASRRGQEYNEQFF. Filled out from reference TRBV5-1 and TRBJ2-1, the complete variable domain reads KAGVTQTPRYLIKTRGQQVTLSCSPISGHRSVSWYQQTPGQGLQFLFEYFSETQRNKGNFPGRFSGRQFSNSRSEMNVSTLELGDSALYLCASRRGQEYNEQFFGPGTRLTVL.

The chain carries TRBV11-3 and TRBJ1-6; D possibly corresponds to TRBD1 (5 bases). Trimming left V 2 bases short and J 9 bases short, with 8 bases between. Germline assignment: CDR1 SGHNT and CDR2 YENEEA. CDR3 length equals 13 residues. The CDR3 protein is CASSLRGGSPLHF. The CDR3 DNA is TGTGCCAGCAGCTTAAGGGGTGGTTCACCCCTCCACTTT.

The rearrangement joins TRBV15 to TRBJ2-5, with D possibly matching TRBD2 (7 bases). The CDR3 runs 14 residues. Trimming took off 8 bases at V and 5 bases at J, with 18 bases between the two ends. The V gene's germline CDR1 is LNHNV and CDR2 YYDKDF (reference sequence). The chain's CDR3 is CATVMGGQYETQYF. CDR3 sequence (DNA): TGTGCCACCGTCATGGGGGGGCAATATGAGACCCAGTACTTC.

This clone was picked up one time. This chain uses TRBV2 with TRBJ1-5; D gene unclear. The germline V gene has CDR1 SNHLY and CDR2 FYNNEI. Trimming removed 4 bases at V and 0 bases at J, with 10 bases between. The CDR3 is 15 residues long. The CDR3 sequence: CASSVYGDSNQPQHF. For the CDR3, the DNA is TGTGCCAGCAGTGTGTACGGGGATAGCAATCAGCCCCAGCATTTT.